One T cell receptor beta chain is described in this entry. Its target is not known. These data belong to a study of OX40 agonist ivuxolimab in advanced cancers. General study findings and limits: Among the lowest peripheral clonal expansion occurred in 0.1-3.0 mg/kg partial responders.

The junction had 3 bases not matched to a gene; V was cut back by 5 bases and J by 2 bases. Germline V gene data show CDR1 as SGHVS and CDR2 as FNYEAQ. The CDR3 is made up of 15 amino acids. Assay: immunoSEQ multiplex PCR; the TCRdb copy retains only in-frame clones and omits some. The data show approximately 25,000 clones, around 77% seen once. This TCR was recovered from an adult with an advanced solid tumor such as melanoma, head and neck, liver or kidney cancer. The specimen comprised CD4+ or CD8+ T cells sorted from blood, sampled in a trial of the OX40 agonist ivuxolimab. V and J are TRBV7-6 and TRBJ1-5; 10 positions agree with TRBD1. CDR3 residues: CASSLGTGGNQPQHF. Written as DNA, the CDR3 is TGTGCCAGCAGCCTTGGGACAGGGGGCAATCAGCCCCAGCATTTT.